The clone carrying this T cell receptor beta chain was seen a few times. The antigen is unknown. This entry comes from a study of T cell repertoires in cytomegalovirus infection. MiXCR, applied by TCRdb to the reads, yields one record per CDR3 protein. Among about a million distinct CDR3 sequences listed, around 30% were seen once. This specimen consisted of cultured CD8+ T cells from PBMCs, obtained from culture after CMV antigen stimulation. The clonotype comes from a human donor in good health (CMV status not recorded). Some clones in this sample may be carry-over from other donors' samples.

CDR3 DNA: TGTGCCAGCAGGGGACAGGGGACGATTCAGCCCCAGCATTTT. As protein: CASRGQGTIQPQHF. This chain uses TRBV6-1 with TRBJ1-5; 10 bases fit TRBD1. The germline CDR1 and CDR2 sequences are MNHNS and SASEGT. With V trimmed by 6 bases and J by 6 bases, 5 bases remained unmatched. The CDR3 totals 14 residues.